What follows are 24 T cell receptor beta chains derived from one specimen sequenced in a study of immune heterogeneity within non-small cell lung tumors. Each sample used about 650 ng of genomic DNA from bulk tumor tissue. Taken during surgery, several biopsies per primary tumor were spaced as far apart as possible within the tumor mass. The study cohort was described as untreated, and its members had newly diagnosed non-small cell lung cancer. They went on to have curative surgery. In a multiplex PCR, 32 V and 13 J primers amplified TCR beta CDR3. TCRdb passed the multiplex PCR reads through MiXCR, listing each CDR3 protein once. Among about 12,000 distinct CDR3 sequences listed, less than 30% were seen once. The sequencing input was lung tumor tissue. The receptor set was obtained from a man aged 45-60 years with non-small cell lung cancer.

As to this clonotype: One end of the junction varies from germline; a read error may be responsible. The chain recombines TRBV5-1 with TRBJ2-5, with D perhaps TRBD2 (6 bases). Germline-derived CDR1 and CDR2 are SGHRS and YFSETQ. The CDR3 is 14 amino acids. CDR3 in DNA: TGCGACAGCAGCTCCGGGGGAAGTAAGGAGACCCAGTACTTC. Encoded protein: CDSSSGGSKETQYF.

A note on this clonotype: At one end, the junction sequence differs from germline, possibly due to a read error. The rearrangement uses TRBV11-2 and TRBJ1-6, with a tentative D call TRBD1 (6 bases). There are 16 residues in the CDR3. Germline loops: CDR1 SGHAT, CDR2 FQNNGV. The CDR3 spells CARSLGTWGINSPLHF. CDR3 nucleotides: TGTGCCAGAAGCTTAGGGACATGGGGAATTAATTCACCCCTCCACTTT.

This clonotype has ten or more counts. This chain uses TRBV18 with TRBJ1-6; 7 positions agree with TRBD1. V lost 0 bases, J lost 5 bases, and 1 base stayed unmatched. The germline V gene encodes CDR1 KGHSH and CDR2 LQKENI. The CDR3 sequence is 15 residues long. The CDR3 region has the DNA TGTGCCAGCTCACCACCGGGACAGCATAATTCACCCCTCCACTTT. It translates to CASSPPGQHNSPLHF.

This clonotype has just a few counts. The V and J genes are TRBV7-6 and TRBJ2-1; 15 nucleotides match TRBD2. V was clipped by 1 base and J by 10 bases; unmatched bases: 11. This CDR3 is built from 18 residues. Looked up from germline, CDR1 is SGHVS and CDR2 is FNYEAQ. The CDR3 reads CASSLGTSGGDPRGEQFF. Here the CDR3 DNA reads TGTGCCAGCAGCTTAGGGACTAGCGGGGGGGACCCCCGTGGGGAGCAGTTCTTC.

There are a few counts of this clonotype. This may come from a read error, since a much larger clone is one base off. This chain joins TRBV4-1 and TRBJ2-7, with 8 bases aligning to TRBD2. Germline CDR1 MGHRA, CDR2 YSYEKL. CDR3 length equals 14 residues. V lost 8 bases, J lost 3 bases, and 9 bases stayed unmatched. This chain's CDR3 is CASGAPGGVYEQYF. Here the CDR3 DNA reads TGCGCCAGCGGCGCCCCGGGAGGGGTCTACGAGCAGTACTTC.

In its sample, this clonotype was seen many times. The J gene is TRBJ2-3, the V gene TRBV20-1, with 8 positions matching TRBD2. CDR3 length: 15 residues. The J segment lost 4 bases and the V segment lost 1 base, leaving 7 bases of the junction unmatched. Looked up from germline, CDR1 is DFQATT and CDR2 is SNEGSKA (reference sequence). The CDR3 bases are TGCAGTGCTAGAGTGGACGGGAGGGGGGCAGATACGCAGTATTTT. Protein sequence: CSARVDGRGADTQYF.

This clonotype has at least ten counts. This chain uses TRBV20-1 with TRBJ2-1; 12 nucleotides line up with TRBD2. This CDR3 has 18 residues. Trimming at V came to 2 bases and at J to 3 bases, leaving 11 bases not matched to a gene. Germline CDR1 DFQATT, CDR2 SNEGSKA (reference sequence). CDR3 in DNA: TGCAGTGCTAGACCTAGACTAGCGGGAGTTCCGAGCTACAATGAGCAGTTCTTC. Residues: CSARPRLAGVPSYNEQFF.

This clonotype was counted many times. This chain's CDR3 is CASSLDGTSGSNEQFF. The CDR3 DNA is TGCGCCAGCAGCTTGGACGGGACTAGCGGGAGCAATGAGCAGTTCTTC. The rearrangement links TRBV5-1 to TRBJ2-1, with 14 bases aligning to TRBD2. Germline V gene lookup returns CDR1 SGHRS and CDR2 YFSETQ. The CDR3 runs to 16 residues. Trimming at V came to 0 bases and at J to 6 bases, leaving 2 bases not matched to a gene.

The V and J genes are TRBV6-4 and TRBJ2-3; tentative D call: TRBD2 (6 bases). This CDR3 has 14 residues. CDR1 and CDR2 from the germline V gene are MRHNA and SNTAGT. V gave up 5 bases and J gave up 2 bases, with 11 bases separating them. The CDR3 sequence: CASSFGGSTDTQYF. CDR3 DNA: TGTGCCAGCAGTTTCGGGGGATCCACAGATACGCAGTATTTT.

This clonotype has just a few counts. This chain uses TRBV3-1 with TRBJ2-2; 9 bases are a match to TRBD2. This CDR3 has 15 residues. In germline, CDR1 is LGHDT, CDR2 YNNKEL (reference sequence). The V segment lost 9 bases and the J segment 6 bases; nucleotides outside the gene matches: 11. The CDR3 DNA reads as TGTGCCAGTAGGATTAGCGGGGGCAGCGCCGGGGAGCTGTTTTTT. It encodes CASRISGGSAGELFF.

This clonotype is medium-sized by share. The J gene is TRBJ1-3, the V gene TRBV2; TRBD1 matches at 7 bases. CDR1 is SNHLY, CDR2 FYNNEI, per germline. Trimming cost V 6 bases and J 2 bases; bases outside gene matches: 4. The CDR3 spans 14 residues. The CDR3 here is CASRNTGAGNTIYF. Here the CDR3 DNA reads TGTGCCAGCAGGAACACAGGGGCTGGAAACACCATATATTTT. Using reference TRBV2 and TRBJ1-3 for the parts outside the CDR3, the full variable domain is EPEVTQTPSHQVTQMGQEVILRCVPISNHLYFYWYRQILGQKVEFLVSFYNNEISEKSEIFDDQFSVERPDGSNFTLKIRSTKLEDSAMYFCASRNTGAGNTIYFGEGSWLTVV.

This clonotype was observed at least ten times. The chain couples TRBV7-2 to TRBJ1-1, with TRBD1 as a possible D gene (5 bases). Trimming cost V 1 base and J 6 bases, with 9 bases left between them. Germline assignment: CDR1 SGHTA and CDR2 FQGNSA. The CDR3 sequence is 13 residues long. Here the CDR3 DNA reads TGTGCCAGCAGCTTAGTCCGGGGCGCTGAAGCTTTCTTT. This sequence encodes CASSLVRGAEAFF. Using reference TRBV7-2 and TRBJ1-1 for the parts outside the CDR3, the full variable domain is GAGVSQSPSNKVTEKGKDVELRCDPISGHTALYWYRQSLGQGLEFLIYFQGNSAPDKSGLPSDRFSAERTGGSVSTLTIQRTQQEDSAVYLCASSLVRGAEAFFGQGTRLTVV.

The sample holds many counts of this clonotype. Here the CDR3 DNA reads TGTGCCAGCACGGTGAACTATGGCTACACCTTC. As protein: CASTVNYGYTF. This chain connects TRBV6-1 to TRBJ1-2, with D hard to call. Germline CDR1 is MNHNS and CDR2 is SASEGT. The CDR3 consists of 11 residues. V shed 7 bases and J shed 2 bases, with 5 bases lying between them.

This clonotype was counted many times. The rearrangement joins TRBV18 to TRBJ1-1; 8 bases line up with TRBD1. The CDR3 is 14 amino acids. The trim removed 4 bases at V and 4 bases at J, leaving 5 bases unmatched. The V gene's germline CDR1 is KGHSH and CDR2 LQKENI. CDR3 coding DNA: TGTGCCAGCTCACTCGGACAGGGCTTCACTGAAGCTTTCTTT. This encodes CASSLGQGFTEAFF.

This clonotype was counted at least ten times. This chain connects TRBV19 to TRBJ2-1, with a weak D call TRBD1 (5 bases). Per the germline V gene, CDR1 is LNHDA and CDR2 is SQIVND (reference sequence). V shed 5 bases and J shed 6 bases, with 23 bases lying between them. This CDR3 contains 17 residues. CDR3 in amino acids: CASSLLGRQGVGNEQFF. The CDR3 DNA is TGTGCCAGTAGTCTCTTAGGCCGTCAAGGGGTGGGCAATGAGCAGTTCTTC. Using reference TRBV19 and TRBJ2-1 for the parts outside the CDR3, the full variable domain is DGGITQSPKYLFRKEGQNVTLSCEQNLNHDAMYWYRQDPGQGLRLIYYSQIVNDFQKGDIAEGYSVSREKKESFPLTVTSAQKNPTAFYLCASSLLGRQGVGNEQFFGPGTRLTVL.

This clonotype was recorded at least ten times. This sequence joins TRBV7-9 and TRBJ1-3; D is perhaps TRBD1 (5 bases). Germline values: CDR1 SEHNR, CDR2 FQNEAQ (reference sequence). V was trimmed by 0 bases and J by 1 base, leaving 7 bases between them. This CDR3 is built from 15 residues. Here the CDR3 DNA reads TGTGCCAGCAGCTTAGCTGGGGGGTCTGGAAACACCATATATTTT. This codes for CASSLAGGSGNTIYF.

Within the sample, this clonotype is medium-sized. V is TRBV10-1 and J is TRBJ2-7, with D perhaps TRBD2 (5 bases). The germline gives CDR1 WNHNN, CDR2 SYGVQD (reference sequence). The CDR3 is 12 residues long. Trimming shortened V by 2 bases and J by 4 bases, and 6 bases separated the two germline ends. CDR3 protein: CASSEPGYEQYF. CDR3 nucleotide sequence: TGCGCCAGCAGTGAGCCGGGGTACGAGCAGTACTTC.

The genes are TRBV20-1 and TRBJ2-1; D not resolved. From germline, CDR1 is DFQATT and CDR2 SNEGSKA (reference sequence). The CDR3 consists of 17 residues. V lost 2 bases, J lost 4 bases, and 21 bases lay in between. This CDR3 is CSARTDGSPTHYNEQFF. The CDR3 DNA reads TGCAGTGCTAGAACGGATGGCTCTCCTACCCATTACAATGAGCAGTTCTTC.

This clonotype was seen at least ten times. This chain uses TRBV29-1 with TRBJ2-1; TRBD2 is a possible D gene (5 bases). The CDR3 length is 12 residues. Germline V gives CDR1 SQVTM, CDR2 ANQGSEA. With 4 bases removed from V and 4 bases from J, the gap between germline ends came to 8 bases. The CDR3 sequence: CSVVLGYNEQFF. The CDR3 DNA reads as TGCAGCGTTGTACTAGGGTACAATGAGCAGTTCTTC.

Turning to this clonotype: This may be a read error, as it is one base from a much larger clone. The rearrangement links TRBV7-2 to TRBJ2-5; no firm D call. The CDR3 extends over 15 amino acids. The germline CDR1 and CDR2 sequences are SGHTA and FQGNSA. The ends were cut back, 5 bases at V and 1 base at J, with 14 bases in the middle. The CDR3 coding sequence is TGTGCCAGCAGCCTCCATAGTGTAGTCCAAGAGACCCAGTACTTC. It encodes CASSLHSVVQETQYF.

A word on this clonotype: This could be a read error, since a much larger clone is one nucleotide away. The chain is built from TRBV18 and TRBJ1-5, with D tentatively TRBD1 (5 bases). This CDR3 comprises 15 residues. CDR1 and CDR2 (germline): KGHSH, LQKENI. This chain's CDR3 is CARGWGILGNHPQHF. For the CDR3, the DNA is TGTGCCCGGGGGTGGGGTATTTTGGGCAATCACCCCCAGCATTTT.

This clonotype has a count of ten or more. This chain joins TRBV4-2 and TRBJ2-3, with 12 bases matching TRBD2. CDR3 size: 16 residues. With V trimmed by 6 bases and J by 5 bases, 9 bases remained unmatched. Germline assignment: CDR1 LGHNA and CDR2 YNFKEQ. In DNA, the CDR3 is TGTGCCAGCAGGCCTAGCGGGGGGGCGCTTCAAGATACGCAGTATTTT. This translates into CASRPSGGALQDTQYF.

This clonotype is labeled medium-sized (0.01 to 0.1%). The V gene is TRBV28, the J gene TRBJ2-7, with unresolved D. Germline CDR1 is MDHEN and CDR2 is SYDVKM. This CDR3 comprises 14 residues. Trimming shortened V by 3 bases and J by 3 bases, and 12 bases separated the two germline ends. CDR3 nucleotide sequence: TGTGCCAGCAGTTTGAGTACCCAAATCTACGAGCAGTACTTC. Translating gives CASSLSTQIYEQYF.

This clonotype appeared many times. The DNA of the CDR3 is TGTGCCTGGAGTGTCCCTTGGGACAGCCGGAGCTCCTATAATTCACCCCTCCACTTT. This codes for CAWSVPWDSRSSYNSPLHF. The gene calls are TRBV30 and TRBJ1-6, with TRBD1 matching 7 bases. CDR3 length: 19 amino acids. V lost 0 bases and J lost 0; bases outside the gene matches: 11. Germline V gene lookup returns CDR1 GTSNPN and CDR2 SVGIG (reference sequence).